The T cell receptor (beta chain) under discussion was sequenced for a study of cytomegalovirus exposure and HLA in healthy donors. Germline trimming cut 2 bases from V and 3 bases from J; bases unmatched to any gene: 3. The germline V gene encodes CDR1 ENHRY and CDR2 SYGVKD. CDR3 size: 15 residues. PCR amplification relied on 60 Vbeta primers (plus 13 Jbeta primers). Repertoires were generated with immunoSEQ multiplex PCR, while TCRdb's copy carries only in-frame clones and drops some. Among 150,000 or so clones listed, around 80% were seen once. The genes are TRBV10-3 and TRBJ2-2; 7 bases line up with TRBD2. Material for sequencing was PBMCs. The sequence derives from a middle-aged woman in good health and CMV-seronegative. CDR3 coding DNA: TGTGCCATCAGTGAGATTAGCGGGTACACCGGGGAGCTGTTTTTT. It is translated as CAISEISGYTGELFF.